A selection of T cell receptor beta chains follows, all from one sample in a study of shared clonotypes between healthy human individuals. Here immunoSEQ multiplex PCR was the method, and the copy in TCRdb shows in-frame clones only, minus some. The sample shows roughly 110,000 clones, 55% to 70% of them seen only once. Sequencing input: memory CD8+ T cells sorted from blood. Every receptor here comes from a woman in her 30s in good health. Each CDR3 is given with its conserved first and last residue. D genes are given only for firm matches. The size field is filled for only some rows; it gives once, few, many or a size class.

v_call: TRBV7-3; j_call: TRBJ2-7; clone_size: few; d_call: -; cdr3_aa: CASSLNLGYEQYF; cdr3_nt: TGTGCCAGCAGCCTAAATCTCGGGTACGAGCAGTACTTC
v_call: TRBV12-5; j_call: TRBJ2-1; clone_size: -; d_call: -; cdr3_aa: CASGRGPISDLAISYNEQFF; cdr3_nt: TGTGCTAGTGGCCGCGGACCTATTAGTGACCTAGCGATTAGTTACAATGAGCAGTTCTTC
v_call: TRBV28; j_call: TRBJ2-7; clone_size: -; d_call: -; cdr3_aa: CASSFIRGGEQYF; cdr3_nt: TGTGCCAGCAGTTTCATTCGTGGCGGTGAACAGTACTTC
v_call: TRBV5-1; j_call: TRBJ2-2; clone_size: -; d_call: -; cdr3_aa: CASSGIYTGELFF; cdr3_nt: TGCGCCAGCAGCGGGATTTACACCGGGGAGCTGTTTTTT
v_call: TRBV4-1; j_call: TRBJ1-5; clone_size: -; d_call: -; cdr3_aa: CASSRAPPYYYSNQPQHF; cdr3_nt: TGCGCCAGCAGCCGAGCCCCCCCTTACTACTATAGCAATCAGCCCCAGCATTTT
v_call: TRBV30; j_call: TRBJ2-7; clone_size: -; d_call: -; cdr3_aa: CAWSGRTLGEQYF; cdr3_nt: TGTGCCTGGAGTGGGCGGACCCTAGGGGAGCAGTACTTC
v_call: TRBV5-5; j_call: TRBJ2-7; clone_size: -; d_call: TRBD1; cdr3_aa: CASSWQGQNYEQYF; cdr3_nt: TGTGCCAGCAGCTGGCAGGGACAGAACTACGAGCAGTACTTC
v_call: TRBV11-2; j_call: TRBJ2-1; clone_size: -; d_call: -; cdr3_aa: CASSQEEASYNEQFF; cdr3_nt: TGTGCCAGCAGCCAAGAGGAGGCTAGCTACAATGAGCAGTTCTTC
v_call: TRBV19; j_call: TRBJ2-1; clone_size: -; d_call: TRBD2; cdr3_aa: CASSPLAAGSGPDEQFF; cdr3_nt: TGTGCCAGTAGTCCCCTAGCGGCGGGATCTGGGCCAGATGAGCAGTTCTTC
v_call: TRBV4-1; j_call: TRBJ2-7; clone_size: -; d_call: -; cdr3_aa: CASSQEARFGSSYEQYF; cdr3_nt: TGCGCCAGCAGCCAAGAAGCCCGATTCGGGAGCTCCTACGAGCAGTACTTC
v_call: TRBV4-1; j_call: TRBJ1-3; clone_size: -; d_call: -; cdr3_aa: CASSQDRLTGLSSGNTIYF; cdr3_nt: TGCGCCAGCAGCCAAGATCGTCTTACTGGGCTAAGCTCTGGAAACACCATATATTTT
v_call: TRBV4-1; j_call: TRBJ2-1; clone_size: -; d_call: TRBD1; cdr3_aa: CASSHYLIRDSPEQFF; cdr3_nt: TGCGCCAGCAGCCATTACCTTATCCGGGACAGCCCTGAGCAGTTCTTC
v_call: TRBV6-6; j_call: TRBJ2-7; clone_size: many; d_call: -; cdr3_aa: CASSHGVAYEQYF; cdr3_nt: TGTGCCAGCAGCCACGGGGTAGCCTACGAGCAGTACTTC
v_call: TRBV28; j_call: TRBJ2-1; clone_size: -; d_call: TRBD2; cdr3_aa: CASSTRLAGAPQDNEQFF; cdr3_nt: TGTGCCAGCAGTACGCGACTAGCGGGAGCCCCGCAGGACAATGAGCAGTTCTTC
v_call: TRBV7-9; j_call: TRBJ1-5; clone_size: -; d_call: -; cdr3_aa: CASSLGIQPQHF; cdr3_nt: TGTGCCAGCAGCTTAGGGATCCAGCCCCAGCATTTT
v_call: TRBV6-6; j_call: TRBJ1-3; clone_size: -; d_call: -; cdr3_aa: CASRIGGSGGNTIYF; cdr3_nt: TGTGCCAGCAGAATTGGGGGTAGCGGGGGAAACACCATATATTTT
v_call: TRBV5-6; j_call: TRBJ1-6; clone_size: -; d_call: -; cdr3_aa: CASSLIGASPLHF; cdr3_nt: TGTGCCAGCAGCCTCATAGGGGCTTCACCCCTCCACTTT
v_call: TRBV7-2; j_call: TRBJ2-7; clone_size: -; d_call: TRBD2; cdr3_aa: CASSFELAEYEQYF; cdr3_nt: TGTGCCAGCAGCTTCGAACTAGCGGAATACGAGCAGTACTTC
v_call: TRBV6-1; j_call: TRBJ2-7; clone_size: few; d_call: TRBD2; cdr3_aa: CASSGLAGTSYEQYF; cdr3_nt: TGTGCCAGCAGCGGACTAGCGGGAACTTCCTACGAGCAGTACTTC
v_call: TRBV19; j_call: TRBJ1-1; clone_size: few; d_call: -; cdr3_aa: CASSTGRANTEAFF; cdr3_nt: TGTGCCAGTAGTACGGGACGGGCGAACACTGAAGCTTTCTTT
v_call: TRBV5-4; j_call: TRBJ2-2; clone_size: -; d_call: -; cdr3_aa: CASSLDYYTGELFF; cdr3_nt: TGTGCCAGCAGCTTGGACTATTACACCGGGGAGCTGTTTTTT
v_call: TRBV7-2; j_call: TRBJ2-1; clone_size: -; d_call: -; cdr3_aa: CASSSGDGMGQFF; cdr3_nt: TGTGCCAGCAGCTCGGGGGACGGGATGGGCCAGTTCTTC
v_call: TRBV2; j_call: TRBJ2-1; clone_size: -; d_call: TRBD2; cdr3_aa: CASRRLAGRSVEQFF; cdr3_nt: TGTGCCAGCAGGAGACTAGCGGGGAGGTCCGTTGAGCAGTTCTTC
v_call: TRBV11-2; j_call: TRBJ1-1; clone_size: -; d_call: -; cdr3_aa: CASSPLRGWNTEAFF; cdr3_nt: TGTGCCAGCAGCCCGCTCAGGGGATGGAACACTGAAGCTTTCTTT
v_call: TRBV29-1; j_call: TRBJ2-3; clone_size: once; d_call: -; cdr3_aa: CSTLGPLHSTTDTQYF; cdr3_nt: TGCAGCACCCTTGGGCCTTTACACTCTACTACAGATACGCAGTATTTT
v_call: TRBV5-1; j_call: TRBJ2-7; clone_size: -; d_call: -; cdr3_aa: CASSTEGLPYEQYF; cdr3_nt: TGCGCCAGCAGCACGGAGGGCCTTCCCTACGAGCAGTACTTC
v_call: TRBV4-1; j_call: TRBJ2-1; clone_size: once; d_call: -; cdr3_aa: CASSPPGRVIPDEQFF; cdr3_nt: TGCGCCAGCAGCCCACCCGGCCGCGTAATACCGGATGAGCAGTTCTTC
v_call: TRBV10-1; j_call: TRBJ1-5; clone_size: -; d_call: -; cdr3_aa: CASSESGSQPQHF; cdr3_nt: TGCGCCAGCAGTGAGTCCGGCAGCCAGCCCCAGCATTTT
v_call: TRBV6-4; j_call: TRBJ2-1; clone_size: -; d_call: TRBD2; cdr3_aa: CASSDTGTSGANEQFF; cdr3_nt: TGTGCCAGCAGTGACACCGGGACTAGCGGAGCCAATGAGCAGTTCTTC
v_call: TRBV11-2; j_call: TRBJ2-3; clone_size: -; d_call: -; cdr3_aa: CASSLRLDPDTQYF; cdr3_nt: TGTGCCAGCAGCTTAAGGCTGGACCCAGATACGCAGTATTTT
v_call: TRBV9; j_call: TRBJ2-7; clone_size: many; d_call: -; cdr3_aa: CASSVSWGTEEQYF; cdr3_nt: TGTGCCAGCAGCGTGTCGTGGGGGACGGAAGAGCAGTACTTC
v_call: TRBV7-9; j_call: TRBJ1-1; clone_size: -; d_call: TRBD1; cdr3_aa: CASSSQGGEAFF; cdr3_nt: TGTGCCAGCAGCTCTCAGGGGGGTGAAGCTTTCTTT
v_call: TRBV7-2; j_call: TRBJ2-1; clone_size: -; d_call: TRBD2; cdr3_aa: CASSFLAGDMNEQFF; cdr3_nt: TGTGCCAGCAGTTTCTTAGCGGGAGATATGAATGAGCAGTTCTTC
v_call: TRBV5-1; j_call: TRBJ2-7; clone_size: -; d_call: -; cdr3_aa: CASSLESSYEQYF; cdr3_nt: TGCGCCAGCAGCTTAGAAAGCTCCTACGAGCAGTACTTC
v_call: TRBV5-4; j_call: TRBJ2-3; clone_size: -; d_call: TRBD2; cdr3_aa: CASSSTLAGGSDTQYF; cdr3_nt: TGTGCCAGCAGCTCCACCCTAGCGGGAGGGTCAGATACGCAGTATTTT
v_call: TRBV14; j_call: TRBJ1-6; clone_size: -; d_call: -; cdr3_aa: CASSQGLGSSYNSPLHF; cdr3_nt: TGTGCCAGCAGCCAAGGCCTCGGGAGCTCCTATAATTCACCCCTCCACTTT
v_call: TRBV28; j_call: TRBJ1-1; clone_size: -; d_call: -; cdr3_aa: CASSLTPQGLTEAFF; cdr3_nt: TGTGCCAGCAGTTTAACCCCCCAGGGGCTTACTGAAGCTTTCTTT
v_call: TRBV28; j_call: TRBJ1-5; clone_size: -; d_call: -; cdr3_aa: CASSLQARGFQPQHF; cdr3_nt: TGTGCCAGCAGTTTACAAGCCAGAGGGTTCCAGCCCCAGCATTTT
v_call: TRBV25-1; j_call: TRBJ2-7; clone_size: few; d_call: TRBD1; cdr3_aa: CASSEDNLPGQIYEQYF; cdr3_nt: TGTGCCAGCAGTGAAGATAATTTACCGGGACAGATCTACGAGCAGTACTTC
v_call: TRBV5-6; j_call: TRBJ1-5; clone_size: once; d_call: TRBD1; cdr3_aa: CASSIQGAIPNQPQHF; cdr3_nt: TGTGCCAGCAGCATACAGGGGGCGATCCCGAATCAGCCCCAGCATTTT
v_call: TRBV27; j_call: TRBJ2-7; clone_size: few; d_call: -; cdr3_aa: CASSPADRAYEQYF; cdr3_nt: TGTGCCAGCAGTCCGGCAGACAGAGCCTACGAGCAGTACTTC
v_call: TRBV6-6; j_call: TRBJ2-7; clone_size: -; d_call: -; cdr3_aa: CASSYSTRREQYF; cdr3_nt: TGTGCCAGCAGTTACTCGACGAGACGCGAGCAGTACTTC
v_call: TRBV5-6; j_call: TRBJ2-3; clone_size: -; d_call: -; cdr3_aa: CASSRTILRDTSKDTQYF; cdr3_nt: TGTGCCAGCAGCCGAACAATCCTCCGGGACACGTCCAAAGATACGCAGTATTTT
v_call: TRBV27; j_call: TRBJ2-7; clone_size: once; d_call: TRBD2; cdr3_aa: CASSLTPGLAGGWSSYEQYF; cdr3_nt: TGTGCCAGCAGTTTAACTCCGGGACTAGCGGGAGGGTGGAGCTCCTACGAGCAGTACTTC
v_call: TRBV6-6; j_call: TRBJ2-4; clone_size: -; d_call: TRBD1; cdr3_aa: CASSDRTGAKNIQYF; cdr3_nt: TGTGCCAGCAGTGACCGGACAGGGGCCAAAAACATTCAGTACTTC
v_call: TRBV27; j_call: TRBJ2-1; clone_size: once; d_call: -; cdr3_aa: CASSLLGGSYNEQFF; cdr3_nt: TGTGCCAGCAGTTTGTTGGGGGGCTCCTACAATGAGCAGTTCTTC
v_call: TRBV7-2; j_call: TRBJ2-7; clone_size: -; d_call: -; cdr3_aa: CASSILGEQYF; cdr3_nt: TGTGCCAGCAGCATCCTGGGCGAGCAGTACTTC
v_call: TRBV7-9; j_call: TRBJ1-2; clone_size: many; d_call: -; cdr3_aa: CASSPSEESAGYTF; cdr3_nt: TGTGCCAGCAGCCCGTCAGAGGAATCGGCTGGCTACACCTTC
v_call: TRBV28; j_call: TRBJ1-2; clone_size: -; d_call: TRBD1; cdr3_aa: CASSSRGTERHGYTF; cdr3_nt: TGTGCCAGCAGCTCCCGGGGGACAGAGAGACATGGCTACACCTTC